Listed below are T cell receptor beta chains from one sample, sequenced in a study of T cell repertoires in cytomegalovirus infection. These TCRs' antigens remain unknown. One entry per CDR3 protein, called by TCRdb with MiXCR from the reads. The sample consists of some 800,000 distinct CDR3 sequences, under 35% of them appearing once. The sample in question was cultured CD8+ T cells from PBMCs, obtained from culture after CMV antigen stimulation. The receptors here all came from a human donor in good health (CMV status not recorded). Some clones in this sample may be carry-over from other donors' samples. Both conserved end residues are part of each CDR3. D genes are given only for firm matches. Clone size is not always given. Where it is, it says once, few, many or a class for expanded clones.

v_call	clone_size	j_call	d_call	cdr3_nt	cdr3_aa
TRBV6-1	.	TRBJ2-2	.	TGTGCCAGCAGTGAGGGGGGGCGAGTCGGGGAGCTGTTTTTT	CASSEGGRVGELFF
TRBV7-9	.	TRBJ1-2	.	TGTGCCAGCAGCCAGGATCCATTCAGAGGCTACACCTTC	CASSQDPFRGYTF
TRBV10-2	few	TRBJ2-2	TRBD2	TGCGCCAGCAGTGATTTCCTAGCGGGGGTCGGGGAGCTGTTTTTT	CASSDFLAGVGELFF
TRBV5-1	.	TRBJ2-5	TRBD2	TGCGCCAGCAGCTTGGCCGTCGGGGGGGCCTTCGAGACCCAGTACTTC	CASSLAVGGAFETQYF
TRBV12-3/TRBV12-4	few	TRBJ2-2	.	TGTGCCAGCCTTTCTCCGCTAGATGGTACCGGGGAGCTGTTTTTT	CASLSPLDGTGELFF
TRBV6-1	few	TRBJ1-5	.	TGTGCCAGCAGCGGGGACCGAGTCGGTCAGCCCCAGCATTTT	CASSGDRVGQPQHF
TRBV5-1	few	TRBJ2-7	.	TGCGCCAGCAGCGATACCGGGACGCCGACCGAGCAGTACTTC	CASSDTGTPTEQYF
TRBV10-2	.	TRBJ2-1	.	TGCGCCAGCAGTGAGAGGTGGGGGCCTATGGTCTACAATGAGCAGTTCTTC	CASSERWGPMVYNEQFF
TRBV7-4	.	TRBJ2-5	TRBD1	TGTGCCAGCAGCTTGGGGACAGGGGGCCCCGCCCAAGAGACCCAGTACTTC	CASSLGTGGPAQETQYF
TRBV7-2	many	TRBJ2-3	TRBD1	TGTGCCAGCAGCTCGACAGGGGGCGCGGGAGATACGCAGTATTTT	CASSSTGGAGDTQYF
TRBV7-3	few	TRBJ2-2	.	TGTGCCAGCAGTTCGATCCGGGACTCACTAAACACCGGGGAGCTGTTTTTT	CASSSIRDSLNTGELFF
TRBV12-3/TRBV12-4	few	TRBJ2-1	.	TGTGCCAGCAGTTGGCCGTGGACTATAGGATCACCTGAGCAGTTCTTC	CASSWPWTIGSPEQFF
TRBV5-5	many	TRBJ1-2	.	TGTGCCAGCAGTTCAGGGACAACAAACTATGGCTACACCTTC	CASSSGTTNYGYTF
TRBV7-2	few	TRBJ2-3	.	TGTGCCAGCAGCTTAGATCGGCCTATTTTCGATACGCAGTATTTT	CASSLDRPIFDTQYF
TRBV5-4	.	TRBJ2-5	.	TGTGCCAGCAGTGCCGGGCAGGTCTACAAAGAGACCCAGTACTTC	CASSAGQVYKETQYF
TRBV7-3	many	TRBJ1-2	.	TGTGCCAGCAGCTTAACAACGGGGCTTCATGGCTACACCTTC	CASSLTTGLHGYTF
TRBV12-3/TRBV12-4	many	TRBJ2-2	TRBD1	TGTGCCGGCAGGGGGCTCACCGGGGAGCTGTTTTTT	CAGRGLTGELFF
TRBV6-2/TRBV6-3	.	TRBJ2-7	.	TGTGCCAGCAGCCTCTCCTGGGGGGAGAGCTCCTACGAGCAGTACTTC	CASSLSWGESSYEQYF
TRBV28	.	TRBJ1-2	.	TGTGCCAGCACCAAACTTCAGGCGAGTCGGGGCTACACCTTC	CASTKLQASRGYTF
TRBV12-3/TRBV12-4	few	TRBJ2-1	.	TGTGCCAGCAGTTTTGGGGGGCCGGGACTACCGGACAATGAGCAGTTCTTC	CASSFGGPGLPDNEQFF
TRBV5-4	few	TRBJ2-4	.	TGTGCCAGCAGTCATAAGGAATCCCTAGCCAAAAACATTCAGTACTTC	CASSHKESLAKNIQYF
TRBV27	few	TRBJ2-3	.	TGTGCCAGCAGTTTATCCGTTGGCGACACTAGCACAGATACGCAGTATTTT	CASSLSVGDTSTDTQYF
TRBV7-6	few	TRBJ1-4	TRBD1	TGTGCCAGCAGCATAACAGGGGGCGCAAGGGAAAAACTGTTTTTT	CASSITGGAREKLFF
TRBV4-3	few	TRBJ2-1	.	TGCGCCAGCAGCCAAGATACGGCGGGCATCTCCTACAATGAGCAGTTCTTC	CASSQDTAGISYNEQFF
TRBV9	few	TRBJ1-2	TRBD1	TGTGCCAGCAGCGCCCGACAGGGGGATGGCTACACCTTC	CASSARQGDGYTF
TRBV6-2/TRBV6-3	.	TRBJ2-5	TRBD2	TGTGCCAGCAGTCCCCCCGAGGCCGGACTAGCGGGGCAAGAGACCCAGTACTTC	CASSPPEAGLAGQETQYF
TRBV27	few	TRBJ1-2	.	TGTGCCAGCAGTTTATCTATATGGGACGGGGGTAAAGAAGGCTACACCTTC	CASSLSIWDGGKEGYTF
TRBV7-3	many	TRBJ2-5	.	TGTGCCAGCAGCTTAGGGGCGGGGATTCAAGAGACCCAGTACTTC	CASSLGAGIQETQYF
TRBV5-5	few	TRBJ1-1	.	TGTGCCAGCAGCTTCAGACGACAAGGGAACACTGAAGCTTTCTTT	CASSFRRQGNTEAFF
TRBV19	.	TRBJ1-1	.	TGTGCCAGTAGCCGGATAGGACCGGGAGAGACTGAAGCTTTCTTT	CASSRIGPGETEAFF
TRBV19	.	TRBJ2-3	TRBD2	TGTGCCAGCAAAGGGGAGGGGTCTCACACAGATACGCAGTATTTT	CASKGEGSHTDTQYF
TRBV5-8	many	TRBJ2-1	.	TGTGCCAGCATCTTAACACCAAGCTCCTACAATGAGCAGTTCTTC	CASILTPSSYNEQFF
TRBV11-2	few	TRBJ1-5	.	TGTGCCAGCAGCTTAGATTTGGATCAGCCCCAGCATTTT	CASSLDLDQPQHF
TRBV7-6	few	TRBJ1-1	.	TGTGCCAGCAGCTTCAACAGACTGAACACTGAAGCTTTCTTT	CASSFNRLNTEAFF
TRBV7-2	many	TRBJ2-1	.	TGTGCCAGCAGCTTGTTGAATAGCGCCTACAATGAGCAGTTCTTC	CASSLLNSAYNEQFF
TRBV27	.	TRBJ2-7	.	TGTGCCAGCGGTATATCGAACTCCTACGAGCAGTACTTC	CASGISNSYEQYF
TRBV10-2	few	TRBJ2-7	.	TGCGCCAGCCTGGGAGCCGGGACTGTGAACTACGAGCAGTACTTC	CASLGAGTVNYEQYF
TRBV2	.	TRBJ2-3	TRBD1	TGTGCCAGCAGCGGTATAATTGGGACAGTAACAGATACGCAGTATTTT	CASSGIIGTVTDTQYF
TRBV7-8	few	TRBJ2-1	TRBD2	TGTGCCAGCAGCATCTACGGGGGGGGCCCCTACAATGAGCAGTTCTTC	CASSIYGGGPYNEQFF
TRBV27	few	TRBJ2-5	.	TGTGCCAGCAGTTTGACGACGAAAGGGGAGACCCAGTACTTC	CASSLTTKGETQYF
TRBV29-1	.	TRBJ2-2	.	TGCAGCGTTGTAGGGGATAACACCGGGGAGCTGTTTTTT	CSVVGDNTGELFF
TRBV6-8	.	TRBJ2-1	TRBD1	TGTGCCAGCAGTTACCAACGACAGGGCACCTACAATGAGCAGTTCTTC	CASSYQRQGTYNEQFF
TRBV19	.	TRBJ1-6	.	TGTGCCAGTAGTATGGTGGGACACTCTTCTGGGAATTCACCCCTCCACTTT	CASSMVGHSSGNSPLHF
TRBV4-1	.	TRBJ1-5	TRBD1	TGCGCCAGCAGCCAAGATCCGGACAGGCGGGGAGGTAGCAATCAGCCCCAGCATTTT	CASSQDPDRRGGSNQPQHF
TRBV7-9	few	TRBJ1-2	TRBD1	TGTGCCAGCAGCCTCGACGGGGACAGCATAAGTATTCCGGGCTATGGCTACACCTTC	CASSLDGDSISIPGYGYTF
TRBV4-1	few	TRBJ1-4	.	TGCGCCAGCAGCCGGGACGCGGGGGGTGGGGAAAAACTGTTTTTT	CASSRDAGGGEKLFF
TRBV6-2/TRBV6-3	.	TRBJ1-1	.	TGTGCCAGCAGTTACGTTGAGGGATTCACTGAAGCTTTCTTT	CASSYVEGFTEAFF
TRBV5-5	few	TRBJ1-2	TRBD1	TGTGCCAGCAGCGATGACAGGGTCGGCTACACCTTC	CASSDDRVGYTF
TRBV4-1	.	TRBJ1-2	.	TGCGCCAGCAGCCAAGAATTAGTGGAGGGCTACACCTTC	CASSQELVEGYTF
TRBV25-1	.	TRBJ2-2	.	TGTGCCAGCAGTGAATACCGGGTTAACGGGGAGCTGTTTTTT	CASSEYRVNGELFF
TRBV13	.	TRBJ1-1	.	TGTGCCAGCAGGGGAAATACGAACACTGAAGCTTTCTTT	CASRGNTNTEAFF
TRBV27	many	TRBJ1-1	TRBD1	TGTGCCAGCAGTTTGCGCGGGACAGGGATCGGAGGGGCTTTCTTT	CASSLRGTGIGGAFF
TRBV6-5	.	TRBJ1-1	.	TGTGCCAGCAGTTACTCAGGGGGGGACACTGAAGCTTTCTTT	CASSYSGGDTEAFF
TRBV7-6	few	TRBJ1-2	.	TGTGCCAGCAGCGCAATCGTAGAGAACTATGGCTACACCTTC	CASSAIVENYGYTF
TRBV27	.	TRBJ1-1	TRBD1	TGTGCCAGCAGTTTTCTGGGACAGTTGAACACTGAAGCTTTCTTT	CASSFLGQLNTEAFF
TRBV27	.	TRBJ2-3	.	TGTGCCAGCAGTACCGAAGATAGCACAGATACGCAGTATTTT	CASSTEDSTDTQYF
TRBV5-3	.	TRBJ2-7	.	TGTGCCAGCAGCTCCCTAACACAGAGCTCCTACGAGCAGTACTTC	CASSSLTQSSYEQYF
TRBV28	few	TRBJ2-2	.	TGTGCCAGCAGTTTATACAAGGAGAACACCGGGGAGCTGTTTTTT	CASSLYKENTGELFF